This T cell receptor beta chain was sequenced in a study of graft-versus-host responses after intestinal transplantation. Study conclusions and caveats: Allografts of patients with graft-donor T cell macrochimerism showed high graft-versus-host to host-versus-graft clone ratios.

By sample fraction, this clone is large. Co-plating was performed using around 200,000 CFSE-labeled responder cells and around 200,000 irradiated, violet-dye-labeled stimulator cells. This CDR3 spans 15 amino acids. Looked up from germline, CDR1 is LGHNA and CDR2 is YSLEER. The V and J ends lost 1 base and 5 bases respectively, with 11 bases between them. The repertoire was sequenced with immunoSEQ multiplex PCR; TCRdb's copy has only in-frame clones and lacks some. The table records over 2,000 clones, 29% of them present only once. Material: alloreactive CD8+ T cells from a mixed lymphocyte reaction culture, obtained before transplantation. Sample subset: CFSE-low proliferating T cells sorted from roughly six-day pre-transplant mixed lymphocyte reaction (GvH or HvG direction). The source is a human patient who was an organ donor for intestinal transplantation. The chain links TRBV4-3 to TRBJ1-4; D might be TRBD1 (5 bases). CDR3 residues: CASSQGTGVNEKLFF. CDR3 coding DNA: TGCGCCAGCAGCCAAGGAACAGGAGTCAATGAAAAACTGTTTTTT.